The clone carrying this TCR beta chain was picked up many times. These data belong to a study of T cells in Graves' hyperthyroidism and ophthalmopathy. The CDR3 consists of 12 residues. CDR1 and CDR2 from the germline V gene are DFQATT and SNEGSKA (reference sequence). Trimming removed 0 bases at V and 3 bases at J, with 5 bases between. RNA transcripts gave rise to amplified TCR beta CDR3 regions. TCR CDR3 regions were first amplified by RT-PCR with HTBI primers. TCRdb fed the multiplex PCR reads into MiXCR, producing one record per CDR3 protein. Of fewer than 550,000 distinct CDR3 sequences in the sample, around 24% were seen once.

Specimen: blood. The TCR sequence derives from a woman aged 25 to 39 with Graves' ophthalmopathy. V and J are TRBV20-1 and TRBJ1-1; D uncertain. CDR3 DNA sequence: TGCAGTGCTAGAGAGCGGGACACTGAAGCTTTCTTT. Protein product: CSARERDTEAFF.